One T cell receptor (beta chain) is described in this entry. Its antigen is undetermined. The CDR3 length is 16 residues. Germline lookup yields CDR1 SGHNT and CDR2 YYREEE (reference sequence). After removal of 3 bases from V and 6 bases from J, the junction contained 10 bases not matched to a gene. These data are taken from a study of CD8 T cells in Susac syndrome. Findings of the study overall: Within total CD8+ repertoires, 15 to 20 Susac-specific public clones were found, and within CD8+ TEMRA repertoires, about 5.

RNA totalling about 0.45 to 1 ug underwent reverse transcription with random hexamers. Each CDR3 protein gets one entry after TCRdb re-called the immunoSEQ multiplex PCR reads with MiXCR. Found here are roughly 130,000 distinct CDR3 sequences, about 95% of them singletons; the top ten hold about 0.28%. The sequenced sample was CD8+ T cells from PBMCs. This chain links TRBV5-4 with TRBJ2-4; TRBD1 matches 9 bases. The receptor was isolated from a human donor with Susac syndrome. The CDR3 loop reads CASSYWTGEEGNIQYF. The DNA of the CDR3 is TGTGCCAGCAGCTACTGGACAGGGGAGGAGGGAAACATTCAGTACTTC.